This T cell receptor beta chain was recorded in a study of cytomegalovirus exposure and HLA in healthy donors. General study results and limits: Immune exposure data for these donors was limited to CMV serostatus.

This CDR3 is 18 amino acids long. V shed 4 bases and J 2 bases; nucleotides not matched to a gene: 16. CDR1 and CDR2 (germline): SEHNR, FQNEAQ (reference sequence). PCR used 60 Vbeta primers and 13 Jbeta primers. Sequencing used immunoSEQ multiplex PCR; TCRdb keeps in-frame clones, though not all of them. Altogether 100,000 or so clones are present, roughly four fifths being singletons, with the ten largest covering 11% to 15%. About this clone itself: Its antigen is not identified.

The sequencing input was PBMCs. This chain connects TRBV7-9 to TRBJ2-5; TRBD2 aligns across 7 bases. The clonotype was recovered from a male donor in good health and CMV-seropositive. The CDR3 is CASSWETSPLLGQETQYF. The CDR3 nucleotides read TGTGCCAGCAGCTGGGAGACTAGCCCGTTGCTGGGTCAAGAGACCCAGTACTTC.